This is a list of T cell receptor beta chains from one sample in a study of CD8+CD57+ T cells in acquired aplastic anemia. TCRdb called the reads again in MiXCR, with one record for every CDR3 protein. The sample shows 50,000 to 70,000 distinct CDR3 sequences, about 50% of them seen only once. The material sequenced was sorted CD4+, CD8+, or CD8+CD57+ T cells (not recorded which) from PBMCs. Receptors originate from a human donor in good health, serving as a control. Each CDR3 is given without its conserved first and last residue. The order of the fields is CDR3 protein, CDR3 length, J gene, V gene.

ASERGLDQPQH | 11 | TRBJ1-5 | TRBV2
ASSPRRDSGANVLT | 14 | TRBJ2-6 | TRBV6-5
ASSTRGFYGYT | 11 | TRBJ1-2 | TRBV19
ASSPADSYEQY | 11 | TRBJ2-7 | TRBV7-9
AWSVGGGYT | 9 | TRBJ1-2 | TRBV30
ATSDAVGTQY | 10 | TRBJ2-3 | TRBV24-1
SVTGDTRSYEQY | 12 | TRBJ2-7 | TRBV29-1
ASSGAPSYEQY | 11 | TRBJ2-7 | TRBV25-1
ASSLGGAGAIAGELF | 15 | TRBJ2-2 | TRBV7-2
ASSARGDGYT | 10 | TRBJ1-2 | TRBV9
ASRASSLQGVAYEQY | 15 | TRBJ2-7 | TRBV19
ASSFRGRDQPQH | 12 | TRBJ1-5 | TRBV27
SVNGQDQETQY | 11 | TRBJ2-5 | TRBV29-1
ASSSGQNQPQH | 11 | TRBJ1-5 | TRBV7-2
ASSLVPGGLYSNQPQH | 16 | TRBJ1-5 | TRBV28
ASSRELVSEAF | 11 | TRBJ1-1 | TRBV2
ASGASGGSTDTQY | 13 | TRBJ2-3 | TRBV2
ASRDYRDRGNTIY | 13 | TRBJ1-3 | TRBV10-2
ASSVDRAGYTEAF | 13 | TRBJ1-1 | TRBV2
ASSLGLAGAGEQF | 13 | TRBJ2-1 | TRBV4-3
ASSLSFQETQY | 11 | TRBJ2-5 | TRBV7-6
ASSYSIRQGGNYGYT | 15 | TRBJ1-2 | TRBV6-2/TRBV6-3
ASSYPASMNHEQF | 13 | TRBJ2-1 | TRBV6-2/TRBV6-3
ASSLALAGSNQPQH | 14 | TRBJ1-5 | TRBV11-1
AISVPGGTEAF | 11 | TRBJ1-1 | TRBV10-3
ASSLAGFSEAF | 11 | TRBJ1-1 | TRBV5-4
SIYLCSVNMMTDTQY | 15 | TRBJ2-3 | TRBV29-1
ATSEPPNEKLF | 11 | TRBJ1-4 | TRBV24-1
SARGGTHKDTQY | 12 | TRBJ2-3 | TRBV20-1
ATKGKGVVDYEQY | 13 | TRBJ2-7 | TRBV15
SASLRRGGTEAF | 12 | TRBJ1-1 | TRBV20-1
ASSLGGPNTEAF | 12 | TRBJ1-1 | TRBV7-9
ATSDPRGYGEGSTDTQY | 17 | TRBJ2-3 | TRBV24-1
ASSALDRNYGYT | 12 | TRBJ1-2 | TRBV27
ASSSGSSSEQY | 11 | TRBJ2-7 | TRBV6-1
ASSDGTALNNEQF | 13 | TRBJ2-1 | TRBV7-6
ASRRQALYNEQF | 12 | TRBJ2-1 | TRBV7-3
SARGLIHEQY | 10 | TRBJ2-7 | TRBV20-1
SASRTSGRQETQY | 13 | TRBJ2-5 | TRBV20-1
AISDPLRQGGYT | 12 | TRBJ1-2 | TRBV10-3
ASSPRWDSYGYT | 12 | TRBJ1-2 | TRBV7-2
ASIASRHYSYEQY | 13 | TRBJ2-7 | TRBV2
ASSSTNNLAGSYNEQF | 16 | TRBJ2-1 | TRBV7-1
ASSLRGGGAYEQY | 13 | TRBJ2-7 | TRBV7-3